These 27 T cell receptor beta chains came from one sample sequenced in a study of cytomegalovirus exposure and HLA in healthy donors. Primers included in the PCR were 60 Vbeta and 13 Jbeta primers. Profiled with immunoSEQ multiplex PCR; TCRdb holds only in-frame clones, not every one. The sample comprises 100,000 to 150,000 clones, about 76% of which are singletons, and 5.5% to 8.5% rests with the top ten. Material: PBMCs. These receptors were taken from a man aged 35 to 55 in good health and CMV-seropositive.

This clone was observed a handful of times. The V gene is TRBV30, the J gene TRBJ1-3; unclear D gene. The V end lost 8 bases, the J end lost 4 bases, and 9 bases lay between the germline ends. Per germline, CDR1 GTSNPN and CDR2 SVGIG (reference sequence). The CDR3 sequence is 11 residues long. CDR3 in DNA: TGTGCCCAAAGGGAGGGAAACACCATATATTTT. It specifies CAQREGNTIYF.

Concerning this clone: Other DNA variants within this sample encode the same CDR3. V usage is TRBV28 and J usage is TRBJ2-5, with 9 bases identical to TRBD1. CDR3 length: 15 residues. Unmatched junction bases numbered 2, after V lost 2 bases and J lost 1 base. CDR1 is MDHEN and CDR2 is SYDVKM in the germline V gene. CDR3 DNA: TGTGCCAGCAGTTTAGGACAGGGGATCCAAGAGACCCAGTACTTC. Residues: CASSLGQGIQETQYF.

The chain carries TRBV28 and TRBJ1-1; a possible D gene is TRBD1 (6 bases). Deletions cut 5 bases from V and 4 bases from J, with 14 bases between. CDR1 and CDR2 (germline): MDHEN, SYDVKM. This CDR3 spans 14 amino acids. Here the CDR3 DNA reads TGTGCCAGCAGTATGACAGGATGGAGCACTGAAGCTTTCTTT. It translates to CASSMTGWSTEAFF.

The CDR3 DNA reads as TGTGCCAGTAGTATCTTTCGGCAGGGCGGTGGCCGGCTGTTTTTT. Its translation: CASSIFRQGGGRLFF. The rearrangement joins TRBV19 to TRBJ1-4; D may be TRBD1 (5 bases). Trimming pared 3 bases from V and 14 bases from J, leaving 22 bases between. CDR1 LNHDA and CDR2 SQIVND come from the germline V gene (reference sequence). CDR3 length: 15 amino acids.

This chain links TRBV7-8 with TRBJ2-7, with 11 bases aligning to TRBD1. V lost 5 bases to trimming and J lost 4 bases; unmatched junction nucleotides: 4. In germline, CDR1 is SGHVS, CDR2 FQNEAQ. The CDR3 is made up of 14 amino acids. DNA for the CDR3: TGTGCCAGCAGCAGAGGACAGGGGGCTTACGAGCAGTACTTC. Protein sequence: CASSRGQGAYEQYF. Supplemented by reference TRBV7-8 and TRBJ2-7, the full variable domain reads GAGVSQSPRYKVAKRGQDVALRCDPISGHVSLFWYQQALGQGPEFLTYFQNEAQLDKSGLPSDRFFAERPEGSVSTLKIQRTQQEDSAVYLCASSRGQGAYEQYFGPGTRLTVT.

The chain couples TRBV28 to TRBJ1-2, with D possibly TRBD1 on 5 matching bases. The length of the CDR3 is 11 residues. Germline V CDR1 and CDR2: MDHEN, SYDVKM. Deletions cut 7 bases from V and 6 bases from J, with 9 bases between. The CDR3 spells CASMVGDGYTF. As DNA, the CDR3 is TGTGCCAGCATGGTAGGGGATGGCTACACCTTC.

The J gene is TRBJ2-3, the V gene TRBV30; no clear D gene. In germline, CDR1 is GTSNPN, CDR2 SVGIG (reference sequence). The CDR3 loop spans 12 amino acids. Trimming cost V 5 bases and J 2 bases, with 8 bases left between them. The chain's CDR3 is CAWYEATDTQYF. CDR3 bases: TGTGCCTGGTACGAGGCCACAGATACGCAGTATTTT.

Remarks on this clone: The sample contains more than one DNA sequence encoding this CDR3. The chain has TRBV30 and TRBJ2-7; D is possibly TRBD2 (6 bases). The CDR3 consists of 14 residues. CDR1 is GTSNPN and CDR2 is SVGIG in the germline V gene (reference sequence). The ends were cut back, 2 bases at V and 3 bases at J, with 14 bases in the middle. This CDR3 reads CAWSLRGSGYEQYF. The CDR3 DNA reads as TGTGCCTGGAGTTTAAGAGGTAGCGGCTACGAGCAGTACTTC. Full variable domain (rest looked up from reference TRBV30 and TRBJ2-7): SQTIHQWPATLVQPVGSPLSLECTVEGTSNPNLYWYRQAAGRGLQLLFYSVGIGQISSEVPQNLSASRPQDRQFILSSKKLLLSDSGFYLCAWSLRGSGYEQYFGPGTRLTVT.

V and J are TRBV29-1 and TRBJ2-3, with no clear D. Trimming took 8 bases from V and 6 from J, leaving 15 bases between them. The CDR3 loop spans 12 amino acids. CDR1 and CDR2 (germline): SQVTM, ANQGSEA. For the CDR3, the DNA is TGCAGCCCTAAGACTGACGGCGATACGCAGTATTTT. It is translated as CSPKTDGDTQYF.

This clone was detected only a few times. The chain couples TRBV5-1 to TRBJ1-1; 8 bases match TRBD1. The length of the CDR3 is 15 residues. After removal of 5 bases from V and 3 bases from J, the junction contained 9 bases not matched to a gene. Germline V gene lookup returns CDR1 SGHRS and CDR2 YFSETQ. As DNA, the CDR3 is TGCGCCAGCAGGATCCTGACAGGGGCGGACACTGAAGCTTTCTTT. Translated, it gives CASRILTGADTEAFF.

The genes are TRBV5-1 and TRBJ2-7, with D perhaps matching TRBD1 (7 bases). The V end lost 4 bases, the J end lost 4 bases, and 18 bases lay between the germline ends. Germline V gene lookup returns CDR1 SGHRS and CDR2 YFSETQ. This CDR3 has 15 residues. CDR3 amino acids: CASSGLTTGNYEQYF. CDR3 coding DNA: TGCGCCAGCAGCGGACTAACGACAGGGAATTACGAGCAGTACTTC.

V gene TRBV5-6 combines with J gene TRBJ1-4; tentative D call: TRBD1 (5 bases). There are 15 residues in the CDR3. Germline loops: CDR1 SGHDT, CDR2 YYEEEE. Trimming took off 1 base at V and 4 bases at J, with 11 bases between the two ends. CDR3 coding DNA: TGTGCCAGCAGCTTGTTAAGGGGAAGTAATGAAAAACTGTTTTTT. This codes for CASSLLRGSNEKLFF.

V is TRBV14 and J is TRBJ2-7, with 7 bases aligning to TRBD1. The germline V gene has CDR1 SGHDN and CDR2 FVKESK. Trimming at V came to 5 bases and at J to 2 bases, leaving 12 bases not matched to a gene. CDR3 length: 16 residues. The CDR3, as DNA: TGTGCCAGCAGCTCCATTTTTGGGACAGCAGCCTACGAGCAGTACTTC. This codes for CASSSIFGTAAYEQYF.

Only a few counts were recorded for this clone. The rearrangement joins TRBV19 to TRBJ2-3, with D maybe TRBD1 (5 bases). CDR3 length: 14 residues. In germline, CDR1 is LNHDA, CDR2 SQIVND (reference sequence). Between the trimmed V and J ends, which lost 1 base and 3 bases, there was a span of 8 bases. CDR3 region: CASSIGQQTDTQYF. The CDR3, as DNA: TGTGCCAGTAGTATAGGACAGCAAACAGATACGCAGTATTTT.

This chain links TRBV5-1 with TRBJ2-1, with TRBD1 identical over 9 bases. The length of the CDR3 is 16 residues. CDR1 and CDR2 (germline): SGHRS, YFSETQ. Trimming at V came to 4 bases and at J to 7 bases, leaving 12 bases not matched to a gene. The CDR3 coding sequence is TGCGCCAGCAGCGGGGTCTCGGGACAGGGTGGAAATGAGCAGTTCTTC. Its protein product is CASSGVSGQGGNEQFF.

This sequence joins TRBV20-1 and TRBJ2-2; a possible D gene is TRBD2 (6 bases). The CDR3 contains 11 residues. CDR1 and CDR2 (germline): DFQATT, SNEGSKA (reference sequence). Deletions cut 7 bases from V and 6 bases from J, with 9 bases between. DNA for the CDR3: TGCAGTGGATCGGGGGCCGGGGAGCTGTTTTTT. As protein: CSGSGAGELFF.

V is TRBV9 and J is TRBJ2-7; the match to TRBD2 covers 10 bases. Trimming at V came to 4 bases and at J to 0 bases, leaving 4 bases not matched to a gene. CDR3 length: 15 residues. Germline CDR1 and CDR2: SGDLS and YYNGEE. The DNA of the CDR3 is TGTGCCAGCAGCCTGGGGACTAGCGCCTCCTACGAGCAGTACTTC. Amino acid sequence: CASSLGTSASYEQYF.

The chain is built from TRBV27 and TRBJ1-3; D unresolved. Per the germline V gene, CDR1 is MNHEY and CDR2 is SMNVEV (reference sequence). The CDR3 contains 13 residues. Trimming took off 6 bases at V and 0 bases at J, with 6 bases between the two ends. The CDR3 DNA sequence: TGTGCCAGCAGGTCGGGCTCTGGAAACACCATATATTTT. Protein sequence: CASRSGSGNTIYF.

This clone was seen just once. This sequence joins TRBV13 and TRBJ2-5; D gene uncertain. The tail of the sequence fits TRBJ2-7 better, so the J call may be wrong. The germline gives CDR1 PRHDT, CDR2 FYEKMQ (reference sequence). This CDR3 comprises 13 residues. The CDR3 sequence is CASSLFEAYEQYF. Here the CDR3 DNA reads TGTGCCAGCAGCTTATTCGAGGCCTACGAGCAGTACTTC.

This clone was counted only a few times. J is TRBJ1-5 and V is TRBV4-1, with D perhaps TRBD1 (5 bases). This CDR3 is 15 amino acids long. Germline V gene lookup returns CDR1 MGHRA and CDR2 YSYEKL. Trimming shortened V by 0 bases and J by 7 bases, and 13 bases separated the two germline ends. The CDR3 DNA follows: TGCGCCAGCAGCCAAGATTTACCCGGGGGGCAGCCCCAGCATTTT. This gives the protein CASSQDLPGGQPQHF.

This clone occurred a few times. This chain links TRBV6-5 with TRBJ1-1, with D possibly matching TRBD1 (6 bases). The CDR3 spans 13 residues. With 4 bases removed from V and 5 bases from J, the gap between germline ends came to 11 bases. CDR1 is MNHEY and CDR2 is SVGAGI in the germline V gene. The CDR3 loop is CASSLGAGTEAFF. Here the CDR3 DNA reads TGTGCCAGCAGTTTGGGGGCTGGGACTGAAGCTTTCTTT.

The chain uses TRBV4-1 and TRBJ1-5; the D gene is possibly TRBD1 (6 bases). Germline CDR1 and CDR2: MGHRA and YSYEKL. V was pared by 6 bases and J by 2 bases, with 11 bases between. This CDR3 region has 14 residues. The DNA of the CDR3 is TGCGCCAGCAGTGATACAGGGCGCAATCAGCCCCAGCATTTT. It codes for CASSDTGRNQPQHF.

The gene calls are TRBV28 and TRBJ2-7; 9 bases are shared with TRBD1. There are 13 residues in the CDR3. The germline V gene has CDR1 MDHEN and CDR2 SYDVKM. Trimming took 9 bases from V and 1 from J; bases not matched to a gene: 4. CDR3 region: CASGQGYSYEQYF. CDR3 DNA sequence: TGTGCCAGTGGACAGGGGTATTCCTACGAGCAGTACTTC.

V usage is TRBV27 and J usage is TRBJ2-1, with 10 bases fitting TRBD2. The CDR3 has 14 amino acids. CDR1 is MNHEY and CDR2 is SMNVEV in the germline V gene (reference sequence). V trimming: 8 bases; J trimming: 7 bases; junction bases outside the gene matches: 8. Written as DNA, the CDR3 is TGTGCCAGCGGCCTAGCGGGAGTTCGTAATGAGCAGTTCTTC. Its protein is CASGLAGVRNEQFF.

The rearrangement links TRBV6-6 to TRBJ1-4, with D tentatively TRBD1 (6 bases). The CDR3 has 14 residues. The ends were cut back, 5 bases at V and 7 bases at J, with 14 bases in the middle. Per germline, CDR1 MNHNY and CDR2 SVGAGI (reference sequence). In DNA form, the CDR3 reads TGTGCCAGCAGTACAGGAGGCAGGGGTGAAAAACTGTTTTTT. Translation: CASSTGGRGEKLFF.

V usage is TRBV18 and J usage is TRBJ1-5, with D tentatively TRBD1 (6 bases). The germline gives CDR1 KGHSH, CDR2 LQKENI. Trimming left V 4 bases short and J 0 bases short, with 10 bases between. CDR3 length equals 15 residues. This CDR3 is CASSQTGNSNQPQHF. The CDR3 bases are TGTGCCAGCTCACAGACAGGAAATAGCAATCAGCCCCAGCATTTT.

The chain is built from TRBV27 and TRBJ2-1; D is undetermined. Germline lookup yields CDR1 MNHEY and CDR2 SMNVEV (reference sequence). V gave up 6 bases and J gave up 3 bases, with 12 bases separating them. CDR3 length: 14 residues. CDR3 protein: CASSPVDSYNEQFF. For the CDR3, the DNA is TGTGCCAGCAGCCCGGTTGATAGCTACAATGAGCAGTTCTTC.